Shown below are 20 T cell receptor beta chains from a single sample sequenced in a study of shared clonotypes between healthy human individuals. This table comes from immunoSEQ multiplex PCR, and its TCRdb copy is limited to in-frame clones, with some not included. Of around 2,000,000 clones in the sample, 85% to 95% were seen once. The specimen was naive CD4+ T cells sorted from blood. Specified subset: CD45RA+ positively selected. The origin of the receptors is a man younger than 30 in good health.

The chain carries TRBV6-5 and TRBJ2-7, with D possibly matching TRBD1 (6 bases). With 5 bases removed from V and 3 bases from J, the gap between germline ends came to 17 bases. Looked up from germline, CDR1 is MNHEY and CDR2 is SVGAGI. The CDR3 is 15 residues long. CDR3 residues: CASSPDRRPLYEQYF. The CDR3 DNA sequence: TGTGCCAGCAGTCCTGACAGGAGGCCCCTCTACGAGCAGTACTTC.

Remarks on this clone: The same CDR3 arises from other DNA sequences in this sample as well. This rearrangement joins TRBV5-1 to TRBJ2-1, with 10 bases identical to TRBD2. Trimming removed 3 bases from V and 0 bases from J; junction bases left unmatched: 0. CDR1 SGHRS and CDR2 YFSETQ come from the germline V gene. This CDR3 has 15 residues. CDR3 sequence: CASSSSGGSYNEQFF. The CDR3 region has the DNA TGCGCCAGCAGCTCTAGCGGGGGCTCCTACAATGAGCAGTTCTTC.

V and J are TRBV28 and TRBJ2-1, with D hard to call. V gave up 6 bases and J gave up 4 bases, with 4 bases separating them. This CDR3 contains 11 residues. The germline gives CDR1 MDHEN, CDR2 SYDVKM. The CDR3 loop is CASRGYNEQFF. The CDR3 DNA is TGTGCCAGCAGGGGTTACAATGAGCAGTTCTTC.

This clone was picked up one time. The DNA of the CDR3 is TGTGCCAGCAGTGGGCAGCGGGGGGTAGATACGCAGTATTTT. Amino acids: CASSGQRGVDTQYF. The rearrangement joins TRBV2 to TRBJ2-3, with TRBD2 matching over 9 bases. The CDR3 runs 14 residues. V dropped 4 bases and J dropped 5; count of bases not matched to a gene: 4. Germline loops: CDR1 SNHLY, CDR2 FYNNEI. Variable domain in full (rest from reference TRBV2 and TRBJ2-3): EPEVTQTPSHQVTQMGQEVILRCVPISNHLYFYWYRQILGQKVEFLVSFYNNEISEKSEIFDDQFSVERPDGSNFTLKIRSTKLEDSAMYFCASSGQRGVDTQYFGPGTRLTVL.

A note on this clone: The same CDR3 also results from other DNA sequences found in this sample. This chain connects TRBV18 to TRBJ2-5, with TRBD2 matching 9 bases. V shed 1 base and J 4 bases; nucleotides not matched to a gene: 4. The CDR3 is 15 amino acids. Germline lookup yields CDR1 KGHSH and CDR2 LQKENI. The CDR3 DNA reads as TGTGCCAGCTCACCACTAGCGGGAGTGAGAGAGACCCAGTACTTC. It specifies CASSPLAGVRETQYF. The variable domain in full, with the rest retrieved from reference TRBV18 and TRBJ2-5, is NAGVMQNPRHLVRRRGQEARLRCSPMKGHSHVYWYRQLPEEGLKFMVYLQKENIIDESGMPKERFSAEFPKEGPSILRIQQVVRGDSAAYFCASSPLAGVRETQYFGPGTRLLVL.

V and J are TRBV9 and TRBJ2-7, with D perhaps matching TRBD1 (6 bases). CDR1 and CDR2 from the germline V gene are SGDLS and YYNGEE. V was clipped by 4 bases and J by 5 bases, with 10 bases between them. This CDR3 is built from 12 residues. CDR3 coding DNA: TGTGCCAGCAGCATACAGGGACACGAGCAGTACTTC. Translating it yields CASSIQGHEQYF.

The chain employs TRBV9 and TRBJ2-5, with 7 bases matching TRBD2. V was pared by 2 bases and J by 1 base, with 8 bases of the junction left unmatched. This CDR3 comprises 16 residues. Looked up from germline, CDR1 is SGDLS and CDR2 is YYNGEE. As DNA, the CDR3 is TGTGCCAGCAGCGTGGCTAGCGGAGGTCCCCAAGAGACCCAGTACTTC. Residues: CASSVASGGPQETQYF.

V usage is TRBV6-6 and J usage is TRBJ2-2; 8 bases are a match to TRBD1. The V segment lost 5 bases and the J segment 0 bases; nucleotides outside the gene matches: 5. Germline loops: CDR1 MNHNY, CDR2 SVGAGI (reference sequence). This CDR3 comprises 16 residues. The CDR3 bases are TGTGCCAGCAGTACTTTACAGGGGGCGAACACCGGGGAGCTGTTTTTT. This sequence encodes CASSTLQGANTGELFF.

This clone was counted between two and nine times. The chain links TRBV7-2 to TRBJ1-2; the D is unclear. The CDR3 sequence is 15 residues long. Deletions cut 2 bases from V and 0 bases from J, with 10 bases between. From germline, CDR1 is SGHTA and CDR2 FQGNSA. CDR3 protein: CASSLLPTTNYGYTF. CDR3 DNA: TGTGCCAGCAGCTTATTGCCGACGACTAACTATGGCTACACCTTC.

The V gene is TRBV5-6, the J gene TRBJ2-7, with D perhaps matching TRBD1 (6 bases). The CDR3 is 14 residues long. Germline V gene data show CDR1 as SGHDT and CDR2 as YYEEEE. The germline V and J ends were trimmed by 0 bases and 1 base, with 8 bases remaining between them. CDR3 sequence: CASSLEGQSYEQYF. CDR3 bases: TGTGCCAGCAGCTTGGAAGGACAGTCCTACGAGCAGTACTTC.

The chain carries TRBV28 and TRBJ1-1; 7 nucleotides agree with TRBD1. Germline trimming cut 6 bases from V and 6 bases from J; bases unmatched to any gene: 10. Germline CDR1 reads MDHEN; CDR2 reads SYDVKM. The CDR3 loop spans 14 amino acids. CDR3 DNA: TGTGCCAGCAGGTCCGACAGGGTGGATTCTGAAGCTTTCTTT. Its protein product is CASRSDRVDSEAFF.

V usage is TRBV19 and J usage is TRBJ1-5, with D unclear. This CDR3 has 14 amino acids. CDR1 and CDR2 (germline): LNHDA, SQIVND (reference sequence). With 1 base removed from V and 5 bases from J, the gap between germline ends came to 9 bases. The DNA for the CDR3 is TGTGCCAGTAGTATAGCGGCAGGAGATCAGCCCCAGCATTTT. Protein sequence: CASSIAAGDQPQHF. The full variable domain, rest sourced from reference TRBV19 and TRBJ1-5, is DGGITQSPKYLFRKEGQNVTLSCEQNLNHDAMYWYRQDPGQGLRLIYYSQIVNDFQKGDIAEGYSVSREKKESFPLTVTSAQKNPTAFYLCASSIAAGDQPQHFGDGTRLSIL.

The chain recombines TRBV7-9 with TRBJ2-5; tentative D call: TRBD1 (6 bases). The CDR3 sequence is 17 residues long. The V end lost 1 base, the J end lost 4 bases, and 19 bases lay between the germline ends. The germline V gene encodes CDR1 SEHNR and CDR2 FQNEAQ (reference sequence). CDR3 DNA sequence: TGTGCCAGCAGCTTAGACCTACAGGGTGTTTTGTCAGAGACCCAGTACTTC. This gives the protein CASSLDLQGVLSETQYF.

The chain joins TRBV7-9 to TRBJ1-6; TRBD1 agrees at 7 bases. Germline V gene lookup returns CDR1 SEHNR and CDR2 FQNEAQ (reference sequence). J lost 8 bases, V lost 1 base, and 5 bases had no gene match. The CDR3 length is 15 residues. CDR3 protein: CASSLDPGQDSPLHF. For the CDR3, the DNA is TGTGCCAGCAGCTTAGACCCCGGACAGGATTCACCCCTCCACTTT.

This clone came up once. The chain joins TRBV7-9 to TRBJ2-1; no reliable D call. The germline V and J ends were trimmed by 5 bases and 6 bases, with 14 bases remaining between them. The germline V gene encodes CDR1 SEHNR and CDR2 FQNEAQ (reference sequence). The CDR3 extends over 14 amino acids. The CDR3 DNA sequence: TGTGCCAGCAGCCTAGACGGACGCAGCAATGAGCAGTTCTTC. It yields the protein CASSLDGRSNEQFF.

The chain recombines TRBV20-1 with TRBJ1-1; 8 positions match TRBD1. Germline assignment: CDR1 DFQATT and CDR2 SNEGSKA (reference sequence). V gave up 3 bases and J gave up 7 bases; unmatched junction bases: 1. The CDR3 has 11 residues. The CDR3 coding sequence is TGCAGTGCTAGGGGACAGGTTGAAGCTTTCTTT. It encodes CSARGQVEAFF.

The V and J genes are TRBV5-1 and TRBJ2-1; D may correspond to TRBD1 or TRBD2 (6 bases each). From germline, CDR1 is SGHRS and CDR2 YFSETQ. There are 14 residues in the CDR3. Trimming left V 4 bases short and J 9 bases short, with 17 bases between. DNA of the CDR3: TGCGCCAGCAGCGGGACAACTGGGGGGACTGAGCAGTTCTTC. It encodes CASSGTTGGTEQFF.

This rearrangement joins TRBV5-4 to TRBJ2-2, with D perhaps TRBD1 or TRBD2 (5 bases each). The CDR3 runs to 19 residues. V lost 0 bases and J 4 bases, leaving 22 bases between the germline ends. Germline-derived CDR1 and CDR2 are SGHNT and YYREEE (reference sequence). The CDR3 loop reads CASSLALGHMRGGTGELFF. The CDR3 DNA sequence: TGTGCCAGCAGCTTGGCCTTGGGCCATATGAGGGGTGGCACCGGGGAGCTGTTTTTT. Full variable domain (outside the CDR3, taken from reference TRBV5-4 and TRBJ2-2): ETGVTQSPTHLIKTRGQQVTLRCSSQSGHNTVSWYQQALGQGPQFIFQYYREEENGRGNFPPRFSGLQFPNYSSELNVNALELDDSALYLCASSLALGHMRGGTGELFFGEGSRLTVL.

In the case of this clone: Germline and junction disagree at one end, which may indicate a read error. The chain recombines TRBV2 with TRBJ2-4; D is ambiguous. Germline lookup yields CDR1 SNHLY and CDR2 FYNNEI. The CDR3 loop spans 13 amino acids. The CDR3 DNA is TGTGCCAGCAGTGAATCCGGCTCCCTCGGATTTTGCTTC. Encoded protein: CASSESGSLGFCF.

This chain links TRBV5-4 with TRBJ2-2; possibly TRBD1 for D (6 bases). The CDR3 extends over 15 amino acids. Germline V gene lookup returns CDR1 SGHNT and CDR2 YYREEE (reference sequence). Trimming pared 2 bases from V and 3 bases from J, leaving 11 bases between. CDR3 in DNA: TGTGCCAGCAGCTTTCAGGGGCGGGACACCGGGGAGCTGTTTTTT. Protein product: CASSFQGRDTGELFF.